This TCR beta chain came from a study of human T cells and chemical hapten exposure. TCRdb processed the RACE reads anew with MiXCR; each CDR3 protein has one entry. Seen here are about 40,000 distinct CDR3 sequences, roughly 10% observed once, and the top ten hold 5% to 6.5%. Study-wide points: The count of PT1 expanded TCRs correlated positively with patch test score. There were significantly more large CDR3 similarity clusters among expanded TCRs than among controls.

The sample holds a few counts of this clonotype. Its target is not known. Trimming at V came to 5 bases and at J to 4 bases, leaving 10 bases not matched to a gene. The CDR3 totals 15 residues. Germline assignment: CDR1 LNHDA and CDR2 SQIVND (reference sequence). Time point indicated: pre-sensitization, week 0. Treatment: therapeutic diphenylcyclopropenone sensitization with weekly scalp DPC. Someone pulled total RNA out of unfractionated whole blood. This sequence joins TRBV19 and TRBJ1-2; 7 positions match TRBD1. This specimen consisted of whole blood, obtained in connection with sensitization to the hapten diphenylcyclopropenone (DPC). This TCR was sampled from a man younger than 40 with alopecia areata. Some clones in this sample may be carry-over from other donors' samples. This chain's CDR3 is CASSSFRDSTYGYTF. CDR3 DNA sequence: TGTGCCAGTAGTTCTTTCCGGGACAGCACCTATGGCTACACCTTC.